A single sample gave rise to the 23 T cell receptor beta chains below, sequenced in a study of T cells in women clearing cervical HPV infection. Produced via immunoSEQ multiplex PCR; TCRdb's table is partial and in-frame only. The sample's table shows about 20,000 clones. The sequencing input was blood buffy coat. The receptors stem from a woman aged 18-70 years with a cervical HPV16 infection that either progressed to CIN3+ or cleared (not recorded which).

The part of the CDR3 DNA that was read is TGTGCCAGCAACCTTAGGGGTGAGACC. It codes for CASNLRGET. The full CDR3 protein reads CASNLRGETQYF. This sequence joins TRBV5-4 and TRBJ2-5; a weak D match, TRBD1 (5 bases). The missing CDR3 end, 3 residues past where the read stops, is filled in from the germline J gene. Germline V gene lookup returns CDR1 SGHNT and CDR2 YYREEE (reference sequence). CDR3 length: 12 amino acids. Trimming left V 6 bases short and J 5 bases short, with 11 bases between.

In the case of this clone: The CDR3 goes on 3 residues after the read ends, and that part is filled in from the germline J gene. The chain has TRBV6-2 or TRBV6-3 and TRBJ2-1; 11 bases are a match to TRBD1. The CDR3 runs to 14 residues. V gave up 8 bases and J gave up 6 bases; unmatched junction bases: 6. Germline CDR1 reads MNHEY; CDR2 reads SVGEGT. The CDR3 region is CASYRTGGFNEQFF. The part of the CDR3 DNA that was read is TGTGCCAGCTACAGGACAGGGGGCTTCAATGAG.

Worth noting for this clone: The read ends 3 residues before the CDR3 terminus; that terminus is restored from the germline J gene. The V gene is TRBV6-4, the J gene TRBJ1-1; a weak D match, TRBD1 (6 bases). The germline V and J ends were trimmed by 4 bases and 0 bases, with 6 bases remaining between them. The CDR3 is made up of 13 amino acids. Germline V gives CDR1 MRHNA, CDR2 SNTAGT. The CDR3 is CASSGDMNTEAFF. Partial CDR3 DNA: TGTGCCAGCAGTGGGGACATGAACACTGAA.

Note on this clone: With the read ending 3 residues before the CDR3 end, the germline J gene is used to fill in that end. The chain recombines TRBV6-4 with TRBJ2-5; TRBD1 matches at 11 bases. Looked up from germline, CDR1 is MRHNA and CDR2 is SNTAGT. After removal of 4 bases from V and 5 bases from J, the junction contained 9 bases not matched to a gene. There are 16 residues in the CDR3. Partial CDR3 DNA: TGTGCCAGCAGTGGGGGACAGGGGGTGAGGGTTGAGACC. Its translation is CASSGGQGVRVET. The CDR3, in full, reads CASSGGQGVRVETQYF.

Note on this clone: From the germline J gene comes the end of the CDR3, since the read stops 3 residues before it. The J gene is TRBJ2-7, the V gene TRBV29-1; 7 bases are shared with TRBD2. This CDR3 contains 14 residues. The germline gives CDR1 SQVTM, CDR2 ANQGSEA. V lost 3 bases and J lost 3; bases outside the gene matches: 8. The CDR3 loop is CSVDSGGGCYEQYF. CDR3 DNA (partial): TGCAGCGTTGACAGTGGGGGGGGATGCTACGAG.

To note about this clone: The CDR3 end falls 3 residues outside the read, so it is completed with the germline J gene. This rearrangement joins TRBV19 to TRBJ1-2; the match to TRBD1 covers 7 bases. This CDR3 contains 15 residues. CDR1 is LNHDA, CDR2 SQIVND, per germline (reference sequence). V was clipped by 8 bases and J by 0 bases; unmatched bases: 9. The CDR3 is CASSTGRDPNYGYTF. CDR3 DNA, as far as it was read: TGTGCCAGTTCGACAGGGCGAGATCCTAACTATGGC.

As concerns this clone: The CDR3 end falls 3 residues outside the read, so it is completed with the germline J gene. The chain uses TRBV19 and TRBJ1-5, with 8 bases that match TRBD1. The CDR3 runs to 17 residues. V lost 1 base to trimming and J lost 7 bases; unmatched junction nucleotides: 12. Germline CDR1 reads LNHDA; CDR2 reads SQIVND (reference sequence). CDR3 protein: CASSIGPGDRWEQPQHF. Incomplete CDR3 DNA: TGTGCCAGTAGTATAGGGCCCGGGGACAGGTGGGAACAGCCC.

On this clone: The read halts 3 residues ahead of the CDR3 end, with the missing end drawn from the germline J gene. This sequence joins TRBV2 and TRBJ2-1; 10 nucleotides align to TRBD2. Germline V CDR1 and CDR2: SNHLY, FYNNEI. V was clipped by 6 bases and J by 3 bases; unmatched bases: 2. The CDR3 sequence is 14 residues long. CDR3 DNA (partial): TGTGCCAGCAGAGCGGGGGGGCGCTACAATGAG. It codes for CASRAGGRYNE. The whole CDR3 region reads CASRAGGRYNEQFF.

A note on this clone: The read terminates 3 residues ahead of where the CDR3 ends, so the germline J gene completes it. This chain uses TRBV2 with TRBJ2-3; D uncertain. Trimming left V 6 bases short and J 7 bases short, with 11 bases between. CDR1 and CDR2 (germline): SNHLY, FYNNEI. The CDR3 spans 12 residues. CDR3 DNA (partial): TGTGCCAGCAGCCAGGCTGATTATACG. Translating gives CASSQADYT. The whole CDR3 region reads CASSQADYTQYF.

For this clone: Read data end 3 residues before the CDR3 end; the end is taken from the germline J gene. The chain uses TRBV6-4 and TRBJ2-3, with D possibly matching TRBD1 (6 bases). Looked up from germline, CDR1 is MRHNA and CDR2 is SNTAGT. CDR3 length: 14 residues. V lost 2 bases, J lost 2 bases, and 8 bases lay in between. The covered CDR3 bases are TGTGCCAGCAGTGACAGGGGGACCACAGATACG. Amino acid sequence: CASSDRGTTDT. The full CDR3 sequence reads CASSDRGTTDTQYF.

A note on this clone: With the read ending 3 residues before the CDR3 end, the germline J gene is used to fill in that end. This chain connects TRBV12-3 or TRBV12-4 to TRBJ2-7; TRBD1 matches 8 bases. This CDR3 spans 13 amino acids. The ends lost 2 bases at V and 3 bases at J; junction bases unmatched: 0. The chain's CDR3 is CASSLTGGYEQYF. The part of the CDR3 DNA that was read is TGTGCCAGCAGTTTAACAGGGGGCTACGAG.

Concerning this clone: The read finishes 3 residues shy of the CDR3 end, and the germline J gene is used to complete it. The V and J genes are TRBV30 and TRBJ1-2, with D possibly being TRBD1 (6 bases). This CDR3 is 14 amino acids long. CDR1 GTSNPN and CDR2 SVGIG come from the germline V gene (reference sequence). The V and J ends lost 5 bases and 3 bases respectively, with 16 bases between them. The sequenced CDR3 bases are TGTGCCTGGTTCGGATTGGGGGCTTACTATGGC. This translates into CAWFGLGAYYG. Given in full, the CDR3 is CAWFGLGAYYGYTF.

Worth noting for this clone: At one end the junction does not follow the germline gene, possibly because of a read error. From the germline J gene comes the end of the CDR3, since the read stops 3 residues before it. The chain links TRBV4-2 to TRBJ1-1; TRBD1 agrees at 7 bases. Germline assignment: CDR1 LGHNA and CDR2 YNFKEQ. The CDR3 is made up of 16 amino acids. The CDR3: CASSQEPGDRNTEAFF. CDR3 bases read: TGCGCCAGCAGCCAAGAGCCCGGGGACAGGAACACTGAA.

On this clone itself: The DNA ends 3 residues before the CDR3 does, and the rest of the CDR3 is filled in from the germline J gene. This chain links TRBV19 with TRBJ1-5, with TRBD1 matching over 10 bases. This CDR3 contains 16 residues. Germline CDR1 is LNHDA and CDR2 is SQIVND (reference sequence). Losses at the gene ends were 7 bases for V and 7 bases for J; bases not matched to a gene: 13. The CDR3 region is CASTGRDRGWGQPQHF. Incomplete CDR3 DNA: TGTGCCAGTACCGGCCGGGACAGGGGTTGGGGACAGCCC.

Turning to this clone: The CDR3 end lies 3 residues beyond the end of the read and is filled in from the germline J gene. The chain employs TRBV30 and TRBJ2-5; 7 positions match TRBD1. V gave up 5 bases and J gave up 5 bases; unmatched junction bases: 8. The CDR3 totals 13 residues. Germline V CDR1 and CDR2: GTSNPN, SVGIG (reference sequence). CDR3 sequence: CAWRQGSVETQYF. CDR3 DNA (partial): TGTGCCTGGCGACAGGGTTCCGTGGAGACC.

Comments on this clone: Read coverage stops 3 residues before the CDR3 terminus; the germline J gene supplies the remainder. The chain combines TRBV7-3 with TRBJ1-5, with D possibly being TRBD1 (5 bases). The V gene lost 0 bases and the J gene lost 3 bases, with 9 bases spanning the gap. CDR3 length equals 15 residues. In germline, CDR1 is SGHTA, CDR2 FQGTGA. CDR3 DNA (partial): TGTGCCAGCAGCTTAACAGGGGCCCTCAATCAGCCC. Translation gives CASSLTGALNQP. The entire CDR3 is CASSLTGALNQPQHF.

Remarks on this clone: The read terminates 3 residues before the CDR3 end, so the remaining end is supplied by the germline J gene. This rearrangement joins TRBV28 to TRBJ2-1, with 7 bases aligning to TRBD1. Germline V gene data show CDR1 as MDHEN and CDR2 as SYDVKM. The CDR3 is made up of 14 amino acids. V shed 6 bases, J shed 0 bases, and the junction held 2 bases outside the gene matches. CDR3 protein: CASRGDSSYNEQFF. CDR3 DNA (partial): TGTGCCAGCAGAGGGGACAGCTCCTACAATGAG.

Remarks on this clone: The read comes to an end 3 residues before the CDR3 does, leaving the germline J gene to fill in the end. The rearrangement uses TRBV29-1 and TRBJ2-2; maybe TRBD1 (5 bases). Germline CDR1 and CDR2: SQVTM and ANQGSEA. CDR3 length: 12 amino acids. V was trimmed by 3 bases and J by 7 bases, leaving 9 bases between them. The CDR3 sequence: CSVEGHGGELFF. The sequenced CDR3 bases are TGCAGCGTTGAGGGGCACGGCGGGGAG.

Comment on this clone: The read is 3 residues too short to cover the CDR3 end, so that end is filled in from the germline J gene. J is TRBJ1-1 and V is TRBV19; 10 positions agree with TRBD1. CDR3 length: 20 residues. The germline gives CDR1 LNHDA, CDR2 SQIVND (reference sequence). V was clipped by 3 bases and J by 4 bases; unmatched bases: 20. The sequenced CDR3 bases are TGTGCCAGTAGTATGCTGGGGATCCTCGGGACAGGGGATATTAGCACTGAA. Amino acids: CASSMLGILGTGDISTE. The entire CDR3 protein is CASSMLGILGTGDISTEAFF.

Remarks on this clone: Read coverage stops 3 residues before the CDR3 terminus; the germline J gene supplies the remainder. The chain has TRBV5-4 and TRBJ2-5; TRBD1 is a possible D gene (6 bases). CDR1 is SGHNT, CDR2 YYREEE, per germline (reference sequence). Trimming took 4 bases from V and 1 from J, leaving 11 bases between them. The CDR3 spans 14 residues. The chain's CDR3 is CASSVRGSQETQYF. The sequenced part of the CDR3 DNA is TGTGCCAGCAGCGTGAGGGGGAGCCAAGAGACC. Drawing the rest from reference TRBV5-4 and TRBJ2-5, the complete variable domain is ETGVTQSPTHLIKTRGQQVTLRCSSQSGHNTVSWYQQALGQGPQFIFQYYREEENGRGNFPPRFSGLQFPNYSSELNVNALELDDSALYLCASSVRGSQETQYFGPGTRLLVL.

About this clone itself: The CDR3 end falls 3 residues outside the read, so it is completed with the germline J gene. The chain joins TRBV6-2 or TRBV6-3 to TRBJ2-1; D perhaps matches TRBD2 (6 bases). Germline-derived CDR1 and CDR2 are MNHEY and SVGEGT. Deletions cut 7 bases from V and 0 bases from J, with 13 bases between. This CDR3 spans 15 amino acids. CDR3: CASTYRSGSYNEQFF. CDR3 bases read: TGTGCCAGCACCTACCGTAGCGGCTCCTACAATGAG.

Comment on this clone: The read halts 3 residues ahead of the CDR3 end, with the missing end drawn from the germline J gene. The chain has TRBV2 and TRBJ2-1; D possibly corresponds to TRBD2 (6 bases). Germline V gives CDR1 SNHLY, CDR2 FYNNEI. The ends were cut back, 3 bases at V and 8 bases at J, with 11 bases in the middle. This CDR3 spans 13 amino acids. The CDR3 DNA, read in part, is TGTGCCAGCAGTGATTGGGGGGAGGATGAG. Amino acid sequence: CASSDWGEDE. The entire CDR3 is CASSDWGEDEQFF.

As for this clone: The read falls 3 residues short of the CDR3 end, and the missing part is taken from the germline J gene. The chain combines TRBV2 with TRBJ2-7; possibly TRBD2 for D (5 bases). Trimming took off 6 bases at V and 5 bases at J, with 17 bases between the two ends. This CDR3 spans 14 amino acids. CDR1 and CDR2 from the germline V gene are SNHLY and FYNNEI. CDR3 DNA, as far as it was read: TGTGCCAGCAGCGAAAAATGGGCTAGCCACGAG. Its protein product is CASSEKWASHE. The full CDR3 reads CASSEKWASHEQYF.